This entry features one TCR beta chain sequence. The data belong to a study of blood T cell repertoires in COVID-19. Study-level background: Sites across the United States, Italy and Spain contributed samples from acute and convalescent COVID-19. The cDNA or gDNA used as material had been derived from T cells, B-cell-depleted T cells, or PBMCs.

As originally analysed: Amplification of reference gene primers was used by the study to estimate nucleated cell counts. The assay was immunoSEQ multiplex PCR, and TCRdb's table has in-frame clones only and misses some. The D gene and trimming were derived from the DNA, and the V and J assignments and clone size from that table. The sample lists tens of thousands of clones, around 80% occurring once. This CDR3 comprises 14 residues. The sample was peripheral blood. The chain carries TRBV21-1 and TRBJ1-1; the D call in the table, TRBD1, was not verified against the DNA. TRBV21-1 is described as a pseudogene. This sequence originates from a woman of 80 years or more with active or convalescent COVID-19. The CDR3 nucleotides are TGTGCCAGCAGGGGGGACAGTCGGAACACTGAAGCTTTCTTT. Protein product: CASRGDSRNTEAFF.